Below, 9 T cell receptor beta chains from the same sample are listed, as sequenced in a study of shared clonotypes between healthy human individuals. Generated by immunoSEQ multiplex PCR, the TCRdb table keeps only in-frame clones and is missing some. Among a few million clones listed, less than 95% were seen once. The sequencing sample was made of naive CD4+ T cells from PBMCs. Subset defined: CD45RA+ positively selected. Source of these receptors: a man between 18 and 29 years old in good health. Some clones in this sample may be carry-over from other donors' samples.

The genes are TRBV7-2 and TRBJ2-1; D gene unclear. Between the trimmed V and J ends, which lost 1 base and 15 bases, there was a span of 13 bases. Germline V gene data show CDR1 as SGHTA and CDR2 as FQGNSA. The CDR3 spans 12 residues. DNA of the CDR3: TGTGCCAGCAGCTTAGACAGTCCCCCTGCGTTCTTC. Translation gives CASSLDSPPAFF.

The V call is TRBV19, the J call TRBJ2-3, with D uncertain. Trimming pared 3 bases from V and 0 bases from J, leaving 7 bases between. The CDR3 runs to 14 residues. Per the germline V gene, CDR1 is LNHDA and CDR2 is SQIVND (reference sequence). The CDR3 protein is CASSIPGSTDTQYF. The CDR3, as DNA: TGTGCCAGTAGTATCCCCGGGAGCACAGATACGCAGTATTTT.

V and J are TRBV6-5 and TRBJ1-1; no clear D. Germline V lookup: CDR1 MNHEY, CDR2 SVGAGI. Trimming left V 2 bases short and J 1 base short, with 8 bases between. The CDR3 spans 14 residues. The CDR3 here is CASSYDYGNTEAFF. The CDR3 DNA sequence: TGTGCCAGCAGTTACGATTACGGGAACACTGAAGCTTTCTTT.

The rearrangement joins TRBV9 to TRBJ2-1; D possibly corresponds to TRBD2 (6 bases). CDR1 is SGDLS, CDR2 YYNGEE, per germline. The CDR3 sequence is 16 residues long. The V end was cut by 4 bases, the J end by 4 bases, with 18 bases between. In nucleotides, the CDR3 is TGTGCCAGCAGCCTCGGGTCCCCCGGAGGGTACAATGAGCAGTTCTTC. Protein: CASSLGSPGGYNEQFF.

This chain uses TRBV5-1 with TRBJ1-5; D call uncertain. This CDR3 is 14 amino acids long. V lost 0 bases, J lost 3 bases, and 7 bases lay in between. Germline CDR1 reads SGHRS; CDR2 reads YFSETQ. DNA for the CDR3: TGCGCCAGCAGCTTGGGGGGTTTCAATCAGCCCCAGCATTTT. Protein: CASSLGGFNQPQHF.

The chain combines TRBV28 with TRBJ2-7; D call uncertain. CDR1 MDHEN and CDR2 SYDVKM come from the germline V gene. Between the trimmed V and J ends, which lost 5 bases and 5 bases, there was a span of 16 bases. The CDR3 loop spans 14 amino acids. The CDR3 region is CASSPPQTHHEQYF. Written as DNA, the CDR3 is TGTGCCAGCAGTCCCCCTCAGACCCACCACGAGCAGTACTTC.

The rearrangement joins TRBV6-5 to TRBJ2-1; 7 bases are a match to TRBD2. The CDR3 length is 16 residues. Per the germline V gene, CDR1 is MNHEY and CDR2 is SVGAGI. Trimming at V came to 2 bases and at J to 4 bases, leaving 8 bases not matched to a gene. In nucleotides, the CDR3 is TGTGCCAGCAGTTACCATGTAGCGGGTGATTACAATGAGCAGTTCTTC. This encodes CASSYHVAGDYNEQFF.

The gene calls are TRBV29-1 and TRBJ1-5; D call uncertain. Per the germline V gene, CDR1 is SQVTM and CDR2 is ANQGSEA. V shed 4 bases and J shed 4 bases, with 11 bases lying between them. The CDR3 consists of 13 residues. The CDR3, as DNA: TGCAGCGTTGCAGACGGGGAAAATCAGCCCCAGCATTTT. It is translated as CSVADGENQPQHF.

This clone was recorded only once. Different DNA sequences within this sample yield the same CDR3. The V gene is TRBV5-1, the J gene TRBJ2-7; D call uncertain. The ends were cut back, 2 bases at V and 3 bases at J, with 9 bases in the middle. Looked up from germline, CDR1 is SGHRS and CDR2 is YFSETQ. The length of the CDR3 is 13 residues. The DNA for the CDR3 is TGCGCCAGCAGCTTACCCGGCTTCTACGAGCAGTACTTC. This codes for CASSLPGFYEQYF.